The clone carrying this T cell receptor (beta chain) was counted between two and nine times. The data derive from a study of beta chain features in type 1 diabetes. This CDR3 contains 13 residues. Germline loops: CDR1 SGHTA, CDR2 FQGNSA. V lost 6 bases and J 2 bases, leaving 11 bases between the germline ends. Expressed TCRB transcripts were sequenced, since all the RNA that had been isolated was reverse transcribed. Profiled with immunoSEQ multiplex PCR; TCRdb holds only in-frame clones, not every one. The sample holds 400,000 to 500,000 clones, approximately 15% seen once. The sample consisted of naive CD4+ T cells from blood. The clonotype originates from a man under 40 in good health. V gene TRBV7-2 combines with J gene TRBJ2-7, with D unclear. CDR3 sequence reads: CASSIGWAYEQYV. The CDR3 DNA follows: TGTGCCAGCAGTATTGGGTGGGCCTACGAGCAGTACGTC.